The 14 T cell receptor beta chains presented below share a single source sample, sequenced in a study of cytomegalovirus exposure and HLA in healthy donors. Use of 60 Vbeta and 13 Jbeta primers characterized the PCR. Clones were read by immunoSEQ multiplex PCR, and TCRdb kept only the in-frame ones, dropping some. The sample gives over 100,000 clones, less than 65% of which show up once; about 9% is in the top ten. Sequenced material: PBMCs. The receptors originated from a middle-aged man in good health and CMV-seropositive.

This clone was counted between two and nine times. The conserved final phenylalanine or tryptophan is absent from the CDR3, which likely points to a read error. Because the CDR3's place on the DNA is in doubt, the DNA is left out and the CDR3 is given as listed by TCRdb. The chain couples TRBV7-2 to TRBJ1-2; TRBD1 is the table's D call and was not checked against the DNA. Ends included, the CDR3 has 12 residues. Germline lookup yields CDR1 SGHTA and CDR2 FQGNSA. CDR3 residues: CASSLATGALRI.

This sequence joins TRBV4-2 and TRBJ2-7; 7 bases align to TRBD1. In germline, CDR1 is LGHNA, CDR2 YNFKEQ. CDR3 length: 15 amino acids. J gave up 0 bases and V 3 bases, and 5 bases lay outside the gene matches. The CDR3 spells CASSHRDSGSYEQYF. In nucleotides, the CDR3 is TGTGCCAGCAGCCATCGGGACAGCGGCTCCTACGAGCAGTACTTC.

This clone was seen more than once but under ten times. This sequence joins TRBV28 and TRBJ2-5; D is perhaps TRBD2 (6 bases). V dropped 4 bases and J dropped 4 bases, with 19 bases sitting between them. CDR3 length: 16 residues. Germline CDR1 is MDHEN and CDR2 is SYDVKM. CDR3 sequence reads: CASSWEVGIGSETQYF. The CDR3 DNA reads as TGTGCCAGCAGTTGGGAGGTAGGGATCGGTTCAGAGACCCAGTACTTC.

The V gene is TRBV9, the J gene TRBJ2-7; TRBD2 matches 8 bases. CDR3 length: 14 residues. Germline CDR1 SGDLS, CDR2 YYNGEE. Trimming took 5 bases from V and 3 from J; bases not matched to a gene: 7. The CDR3 loop is CASSPGTRLYEQYF. Written as DNA, the CDR3 is TGTGCCAGCAGTCCCGGGACTAGGCTCTACGAGCAGTACTTC.

This clone was seen a few times. The chain uses TRBV19 and TRBJ1-2; no definite D call. Trimming stripped 3 bases from V and 2 bases from J, with 10 bases between. From germline, CDR1 is LNHDA and CDR2 SQIVND (reference sequence). This CDR3 comprises 14 residues. The CDR3 DNA reads TGTGCCAGTAGTATGGGAGCCGCAAACTATGGCTACACCTTC. Translated, it gives CASSMGAANYGYTF.

The chain couples TRBV27 to TRBJ2-3, with 7 bases lining up with TRBD2. The V gene's germline CDR1 is MNHEY and CDR2 SMNVEV (reference sequence). Losses at the gene ends were 0 bases for V and 0 bases for J; bases not matched to a gene: 3. The CDR3 totals 16 residues. In DNA form, the CDR3 reads TGTGCCAGCAGTTTATCTCCAGCGGGGAGCACAGATACGCAGTATTTT. This translates into CASSLSPAGSTDTQYF.

The chain couples TRBV10-3 to TRBJ1-1; 9 bases are a match to TRBD1. The CDR3 extends over 15 amino acids. Trimming removed 5 bases from V and 4 bases from J; junction bases left unmatched: 8. From germline, CDR1 is ENHRY and CDR2 SYGVKD. CDR3: CAISPSQGAVTEAFF. CDR3 nucleotides: TGTGCCATCAGTCCCTCACAGGGGGCGGTCACTGAAGCTTTCTTT.

This clone was recorded a few times. The rearrangement links TRBV5-4 to TRBJ2-3; TRBD2 agrees at 8 bases. CDR3 length: 14 residues. Losses at the gene ends were 2 bases for V and 6 bases for J; bases not matched to a gene: 5. The V gene's germline CDR1 is SGHNT and CDR2 YYREEE (reference sequence). CDR3 protein: CASSFRGGQDTQYF. DNA of the CDR3: TGTGCCAGCAGCTTTCGGGGGGGCCAGGATACGCAGTATTTT.

This chain connects TRBV7-2 to TRBJ1-2; tentative D call: TRBD1 (6 bases). Trimming left V 3 bases short and J 5 bases short, with 10 bases between. Per germline, CDR1 SGHTA and CDR2 FQGNSA. The CDR3 consists of 13 residues. CDR3 region: CASSFGQTYGYTF. In DNA form, the CDR3 reads TGTGCCAGCAGCTTCGGACAGACTTATGGCTACACCTTC.

J is TRBJ2-7 and V is TRBV9, with TRBD1 matching over 7 bases. The V gene's germline CDR1 is SGDLS and CDR2 YYNGEE. The trim removed 3 bases at V and 2 bases at J, leaving 14 bases unmatched. The CDR3 is 17 amino acids. CDR3 sequence (DNA): TGTGCCAGCAGCGAGAAGCAGACAGGGAGCTTTACCTACGAGCAGTACTTC. It yields the protein CASSEKQTGSFTYEQYF.

The chain is built from TRBV9 and TRBJ1-3; a possible D gene is TRBD1 (6 bases). V lost 4 bases and J 9 bases, leaving 20 bases between the germline ends. Germline loops: CDR1 SGDLS, CDR2 YYNGEE. The CDR3 spans 15 residues. The CDR3 bases are TGTGCCAGCAGCCTCCAATGGACAGCCGAGGGCACCATATATTTT. Protein: CASSLQWTAEGTIYF.

This rearrangement joins TRBV7-8 to TRBJ2-5; D is unresolved. The CDR3 contains 15 residues. Germline V CDR1 and CDR2: SGHVS, FQNEAQ. The V end lost 1 base, the J end lost 0 bases, and 9 bases lay between the germline ends. This CDR3 is CASSLERSHQETQYF. CDR3 coding DNA: TGTGCCAGCAGCTTAGAAAGGAGTCACCAAGAGACCCAGTACTTC.

V usage is TRBV7-2 and J usage is TRBJ2-5; 12 bases are shared with TRBD2. The V segment lost 7 bases and the J segment 5 bases; nucleotides outside the gene matches: 8. The length of the CDR3 is 15 residues. CDR1 is SGHTA and CDR2 is FQGNSA in the germline V gene. DNA of the CDR3: TGTGCCAGCACCCGGACTAGCGGGGTGGGGGAGACCCAGTACTTC. This encodes CASTRTSGVGETQYF.

The V gene is TRBV7-8, the J gene TRBJ1-3, with TRBD1 identical over 7 bases. In germline, CDR1 is SGHVS, CDR2 FQNEAQ. V shed 5 bases, J shed 5 bases, and the junction held 6 bases outside the gene matches. The CDR3 extends over 14 amino acids. The CDR3 sequence is CASSQRGRRNTIYF. CDR3 nucleotides: TGTGCCAGCAGCCAAAGGGGGCGCAGAAACACCATATATTTT. The complete variable domain, with remaining parts taken from reference TRBV7-8 and TRBJ1-3, reads GAGVSQSPRYKVAKRGQDVALRCDPISGHVSLFWYQQALGQGPEFLTYFQNEAQLDKSGLPSDRFFAERPEGSVSTLKIQRTQQEDSAVYLCASSQRGRRNTIYFGEGSWLTVV.